Below are 32 T cell receptor beta chains sequenced from a single sample in a study of T cell responses to AZD1222 COVID-19 vaccine. TCRdb's table, derived via immunoSEQ multiplex PCR, lists solely in-frame clones and lacks some. In the table there are 110,000 to 150,000 clones, just over 90% of which are singletons. Material: peripheral blood, obtained on day 0 of AZD1222 vaccination. These receptors were collected from an adult in good health.

This chain connects TRBV5-6 to TRBJ1-5; 8 bases align to TRBD1. The CDR3 length is 13 residues. The germline V gene encodes CDR1 SGHDT and CDR2 YYEEEE. Germline trimming cut 4 bases from V and 4 bases from J; bases unmatched to any gene: 1. The CDR3 loop is CASSRTGNQPQHF. CDR3 DNA: TGTGCCAGCAGCAGGACAGGGAATCAGCCCCAGCATTTT. The variable domain in full, with the rest retrieved from reference TRBV5-6 and TRBJ1-5, is DAGVTQSPTHLIKTRGQQVTLRCSPKSGHDTVSWYQQALGQGPQFIFQYYEEEERQRGNFPDRFSGHQFPNYSSELNVNALLLGDSALYLCASSRTGNQPQHFGDGTRLSIL.

The genes are TRBV7-2 and TRBJ2-1; 10 nucleotides align to TRBD2. V shed 5 bases, J shed 14 bases, and the junction held 9 bases outside the gene matches. The CDR3 contains 13 residues. CDR1 and CDR2 (germline): SGHTA, FQGNSA. CDR3 loop: CASSTGTSVGKFF. The CDR3 DNA reads as TGTGCCAGCAGCACCGGGACTAGCGTCGGGAAGTTCTTC.

The rearrangement links TRBV7-3 to TRBJ2-3, with 8 positions matching TRBD2. The CDR3 has 16 amino acids. In germline, CDR1 is SGHTA, CDR2 FQGTGA. V shed 7 bases and J 2 bases; nucleotides not matched to a gene: 11. The CDR3 sequence is CASTPQRGPPTDTQYF. The CDR3 DNA follows: TGTGCCAGCACCCCCCAGCGGGGGCCTCCCACAGATACGCAGTATTTT.

V gene TRBV6-2 or TRBV6-3 combines with J gene TRBJ1-1; no clear D. Trimming shortened V by 3 bases and J by 3 bases, and 14 bases separated the two germline ends. The CDR3 length is 15 residues. The germline CDR1 and CDR2 sequences are MNHEY and SVGEGT. As DNA, the CDR3 is TGTGCCAGCAGTTATGGTACCGGGAGCTACACTGAAGCTTTCTTT. Translation gives CASSYGTGSYTEAFF.

Turning to this clone: Other DNA sequences from this sample encode an identical CDR3 as well. V usage is TRBV3-1 (or the pseudogene TRBV3-2) and J usage is TRBJ1-1, with D tentatively TRBD1 (6 bases). The V end was cut by 3 bases, the J end by 4 bases, with 9 bases between. This CDR3 has 13 residues. Germline loops: CDR1 LGHDT, CDR2 YNNKEL (reference sequence). CDR3: CASSQDSLTEAFF. The DNA for the CDR3 is TGTGCCAGCAGCCAGGACAGCCTCACTGAAGCTTTCTTT.

This chain links TRBV5-1 with TRBJ1-1; 8 nucleotides align to TRBD1. Germline CDR1 reads SGHRS; CDR2 reads YFSETQ. The CDR3 loop spans 18 amino acids. With 4 bases clipped from V and 1 base from J, the junction kept 15 bases outside the gene matches. The chain's CDR3 is CASSPATGVDLTNTEAFF. The CDR3, as DNA: TGCGCCAGCAGCCCGGCGACAGGGGTTGACCTGACGAACACTGAAGCTTTCTTT.

The genes are TRBV19 and TRBJ1-2, with D tentatively TRBD1 (5 bases). The CDR3 runs to 13 residues. V was clipped by 4 bases and J by 7 bases, with 13 bases between them. Per the germline V gene, CDR1 is LNHDA and CDR2 is SQIVND (reference sequence). CDR3 sequence: CASSNTRDGGYTF. In DNA form, the CDR3 reads TGTGCCAGTAGTAACACCAGGGACGGTGGCTACACCTTC.

CDR3 sequence (DNA): TGTGCCAGCAGCGTCGACAGGGTACTAACTGAAGCTTTCTTT. This encodes CASSVDRVLTEAFF. This rearrangement joins TRBV9 to TRBJ1-1; 7 bases match TRBD1. The CDR3 has 14 residues. J was trimmed by 5 bases and V by 2 bases; bases with no gene match: 6. Germline assignment: CDR1 SGDLS and CDR2 YYNGEE.

V gene TRBV7-2 combines with J gene TRBJ2-5; 16 nucleotides match TRBD2. With V trimmed by 5 bases and J by 5 bases, 11 bases remained unmatched. Looked up from germline, CDR1 is SGHTA and CDR2 is FQGNSA. This CDR3 is 18 amino acids long. The CDR3 region is CASSRPGTSGGAGETQYF. Here the CDR3 DNA reads TGTGCCAGCAGCCGTCCCGGGACTAGCGGGGGGGCAGGGGAGACCCAGTACTTC.

The genes are TRBV7-9 and TRBJ1-1; D remains unclear. This CDR3 comprises 13 residues. Per germline, CDR1 SEHNR and CDR2 FQNEAQ (reference sequence). The V gene lost 5 bases and the J gene lost 5 bases, with 12 bases spanning the gap. This CDR3 reads CASSPLPGTEAFF. DNA for the CDR3: TGTGCCAGCAGCCCCCTGCCAGGAACTGAAGCTTTCTTT.

The chain links TRBV20-1 to TRBJ1-5; a possible D gene is TRBD1 (6 bases). The germline V gene has CDR1 DFQATT and CDR2 SNEGSKA (reference sequence). V was trimmed by 3 bases and J by 5 bases, leaving 14 bases between them. The CDR3 runs 14 residues. CDR3 amino acids: CSASGQGSDQPQHF. The CDR3 DNA follows: TGCAGTGCTAGTGGGCAGGGGAGTGATCAGCCCCAGCATTTT.

This rearrangement joins TRBV3-1 (or the pseudogene TRBV3-2) to TRBJ2-7; D is perhaps TRBD1 or TRBD2 (6 bases each). The CDR3 runs to 14 residues. CDR1 LGHDT and CDR2 YNNKEL come from the germline V gene (reference sequence). The V end lost 1 base, the J end lost 7 bases, and 14 bases lay between the germline ends. The CDR3: CASSQARGVVEQYF. The DNA of the CDR3 is TGTGCCAGCAGCCAAGCAAGGGGGGTTGTGGAGCAGTACTTC.

The count of this clone is one. The chain recombines TRBV4-2 with TRBJ2-7; 10 bases agree with TRBD1. Per the germline V gene, CDR1 is LGHNA and CDR2 is YNFKEQ. V trimming: 0 bases; J trimming: 2 bases; junction bases outside the gene matches: 4. The CDR3 is 16 amino acids. Written as DNA, the CDR3 is TGTGCCAGCAGCCAAGAGGGAGGACAGGGGGCCTACGAGCAGTACTTC. Translating it yields CASSQEGGQGAYEQYF.

The chain carries TRBV19 and TRBJ1-5, with D perhaps matching TRBD1 (5 bases). In germline, CDR1 is LNHDA, CDR2 SQIVND (reference sequence). CDR3 length: 12 amino acids. The chain's CDR3 is CASGGIAQPQHF. CDR3 sequence (DNA): TGTGCATCCGGGGGGATCGCTCAGCCCCAGCATTTT.

The chain carries TRBV5-1 and TRBJ1-3; D uncertain. CDR1 is SGHRS and CDR2 is YFSETQ in the germline V gene. The CDR3 has 16 residues. V was pared by 0 bases and J by 0 bases, with 10 bases between. This chain's CDR3 is CASSLGRPLSGNTIYF. In DNA form, the CDR3 reads TGCGCCAGCAGCTTGGGGAGACCACTCTCTGGAAACACCATATATTTT. The whole variable domain, filled in from reference TRBV5-1 and TRBJ1-3, reads KAGVTQTPRYLIKTRGQQVTLSCSPISGHRSVSWYQQTPGQGLQFLFEYFSETQRNKGNFPGRFSGRQFSNSRSEMNVSTLELGDSALYLCASSLGRPLSGNTIYFGEGSWLTVV.

The chain links TRBV12-3 or TRBV12-4 to TRBJ2-5; TRBD1 is a possible D gene (6 bases). There are 13 residues in the CDR3. The V end lost 6 bases, the J end lost 5 bases, and 13 bases lay between the germline ends. In DNA form, the CDR3 reads TGTGCCAGCAGCAGAACAGGGATGGAGACCCAGTACTTC. Translating it yields CASSRTGMETQYF.

The V gene is TRBV6-6, the J gene TRBJ1-6; no definite D call. The CDR3 is 17 residues long. The V end was cut by 5 bases, the J end by 0 bases, with 14 bases between. In germline, CDR1 is MNHNY, CDR2 SVGAGI (reference sequence). CDR3 in DNA: TGTGCCAGCAGTCAAACCCAGGTCGCCTCCTATAATTCACCCCTCCACTTT. This encodes CASSQTQVASYNSPLHF.

On this clone itself: Germline and junction disagree at one end, which may indicate a read error. The rearrangement links TRBV7-7 to TRBJ2-2; D possibly corresponds to TRBD1 (6 bases). The CDR3 contains 16 residues. Germline loops: CDR1 SSHAT, CDR2 FNYEAQ (reference sequence). Here the CDR3 reads CASSPTPGHHTGELFF. The CDR3 DNA is TGTGCTAGCAGCCCAACCCCGGGACATCACACCGGGGAGCTGTTTTTT.

The genes are TRBV4-3 and TRBJ2-7; D is ambiguous. Deletions cut 1 base from V and 2 bases from J, with 6 bases between. The CDR3 has 13 residues. The germline CDR1 and CDR2 sequences are LGHNA and YSLEER. Here the CDR3 DNA reads TGCGCCAGCAGCCAAGTAGTGGCCTACGAGCAGTACTTC. This codes for CASSQVVAYEQYF.

The chain uses TRBV7-9 and TRBJ1-3; TRBD1 is a possible D gene (5 bases). CDR3 length: 15 amino acids. Trimming took 3 bases from V and 4 from J, leaving 13 bases between them. Germline CDR1 is SEHNR and CDR2 is FQNEAQ (reference sequence). The CDR3 nucleotides read TGTGCCAGCAGCTTTTCGGCAGGGACGGGAAACACCATATATTTT. Translating gives CASSFSAGTGNTIYF.

The chain recombines TRBV27 with TRBJ1-4; D might be TRBD1 (5 bases). Deletions cut 7 bases from V and 5 bases from J, with 23 bases between. The V gene's germline CDR1 is MNHEY and CDR2 SMNVEV (reference sequence). CDR3 size: 17 residues. The CDR3 DNA is TGTGCCAGCAACTCAATTGGGGACGGTGGAGGAAATGAAAAACTGTTTTTT. Translation: CASNSIGDGGGNEKLFF.

The J gene is TRBJ1-2, the V gene TRBV4-2; a possible D gene is TRBD1 (6 bases). The CDR3 loop spans 13 amino acids. Per germline, CDR1 LGHNA and CDR2 YNFKEQ. Trimming removed 2 bases at V and 3 bases at J, with 7 bases between. The CDR3 loop reads CASSQWTDYGYTF. The CDR3 coding sequence is TGTGCCAGCAGCCAATGGACAGACTATGGCTACACCTTC.

A single count supports this clone. In the same sample, other DNA sequences code for this CDR3. The genes are TRBV19 and TRBJ2-7; 7 bases are a match to TRBD1. J was trimmed by 0 bases and V by 1 base; bases with no gene match: 0. Germline V gene data show CDR1 as LNHDA and CDR2 as SQIVND (reference sequence). The CDR3 length is 14 residues. The chain's CDR3 is CASSIAGGSYEQYF. The CDR3, as DNA: TGTGCCAGTAGTATAGCAGGGGGCTCCTACGAGCAGTACTTC.

This sequence joins TRBV5-4 and TRBJ2-2; 12 nucleotides line up with TRBD2. Germline values: CDR1 SGHNT, CDR2 YYREEE (reference sequence). V shed 2 bases, J shed 6 bases, and the junction held 8 bases outside the gene matches. The CDR3 totals 17 residues. CDR3 in amino acids: CASSFRPSGGAAGELFF. The CDR3 DNA is TGTGCCAGCAGCTTCAGGCCTAGCGGGGGGGCCGCCGGGGAGCTGTTTTTT.

V usage is TRBV7-9 and J usage is TRBJ1-2; weak D call: TRBD1 (5 bases). Germline CDR1 is SEHNR and CDR2 is FQNEAQ (reference sequence). Trimming took off 0 bases at V and 2 bases at J, with 13 bases between the two ends. The CDR3 is 16 residues long. CDR3 sequence (DNA): TGTGCCAGCAGCTTAGCGGAAACAGGTTACAACTATGGCTACACCTTC. Protein sequence: CASSLAETGYNYGYTF.

Comment on this clone: Relative to the germline gene, one junction end is altered; a read error may explain this. This rearrangement joins TRBV7-7 to TRBJ2-7; TRBD2 matches 8 bases. CDR3 length: 13 residues. CDR1 and CDR2 (germline): SSHAT, FNYEAQ (reference sequence). CDR3 protein: CASSRAGAYEQYF. CDR3 DNA sequence: TGTGCTAGCAGCCGAGCGGGGGCTTACGAGCAGTACTTC.

The rearrangement uses TRBV7-3 and TRBJ2-2; D is uncertain. This CDR3 region has 14 residues. Germline V CDR1 and CDR2: SGHTA, FQGTGA. The V gene lost 6 bases and the J gene lost 0 bases, with 8 bases spanning the gap. Here the CDR3 reads CASRRQTNTGELFF. The DNA of the CDR3 is TGTGCCAGCAGGAGGCAGACGAACACCGGGGAGCTGTTTTTT.

The chain joins TRBV7-2 to TRBJ2-3, with 9 nucleotides matching TRBD2. CDR3 length: 14 amino acids. The germline CDR1 and CDR2 sequences are SGHTA and FQGNSA. V lost 5 bases and J lost 5; bases outside the gene matches: 5. CDR3 DNA: TGTGCCAGCAGCGGGGGACTAGCCGTAGATACGCAGTATTTT. This sequence encodes CASSGGLAVDTQYF.

This chain joins TRBV5-8 and TRBJ1-2; TRBD1 matches 8 bases. V was pared by 8 bases and J by 6 bases, with 3 bases of the junction left unmatched. Germline CDR1 reads SGHTS; CDR2 reads YDEGEE. The CDR3 extends over 11 amino acids. The CDR3 sequence: CASRTGHGYTF. Written as DNA, the CDR3 is TGTGCCAGTAGGACAGGGCATGGCTACACCTTC.

The rearrangement joins TRBV24-1 to TRBJ1-5; no clear D. Germline assignment: CDR1 KGHDR and CDR2 SFDVKD. Deletions cut 7 bases from V and 7 bases from J, with 13 bases between. The CDR3 consists of 13 residues. CDR3 DNA: TGTGCCACCAGCAGCGGGAGGGCCCAGCCCCAGCATTTT. It encodes CATSSGRAQPQHF.

J is TRBJ1-3 and V is TRBV3-1 (or the pseudogene TRBV3-2), with unresolved D. CDR3 length: 12 amino acids. The germline CDR1 and CDR2 sequences are LGHDT and YNNKEL (reference sequence). Deletions cut 4 bases from V and 8 bases from J, with 9 bases between. CDR3 sequence: CASSPSRDTIYF. In nucleotides, the CDR3 is TGTGCCAGCAGCCCCAGCCGGGACACCATATATTTT.

V gene TRBV11-3 combines with J gene TRBJ2-7; 8 nucleotides match TRBD1. This CDR3 comprises 13 residues. CDR1 is SGHNT, CDR2 YENEEA, per germline. V trimming: 3 bases; J trimming: 7 bases; junction bases outside the gene matches: 5. CDR3 amino acids: CASSLVRGLEQYF. For the CDR3, the DNA is TGTGCCAGCAGCTTGGTCAGGGGGCTTGAGCAGTACTTC. The full variable domain, in which reference TRBV11-3 and TRBJ2-7 provide the parts outside the CDR3, is EAGVVQSPRYKIIEKKQPVAFWCNPISGHNTLYWYLQNLGQGPELLIRYENEEAVDDSQLPKDRFSAERLKGVDSTLKIQPAELGDSAVYLCASSLVRGLEQYFGPGTRLTVT.